Presented here are 32 T cell receptor beta chains from one specimen sequenced in a study of T cell responses to AZD1222 COVID-19 vaccine. TCRdb's table, derived via immunoSEQ multiplex PCR, lists solely in-frame clones and lacks some. This sample has some 200,000 clones; 85% to 95% occur once, and the top ten carry around 1%. The starting material was peripheral blood, obtained on day 0 of MenACWY control vaccination. Receptors were obtained from an adult in good health.

The chain employs TRBV18 and TRBJ1-5; D unclear. The CDR3 loop spans 15 amino acids. The V end lost 6 bases, the J end lost 0 bases, and 12 bases lay between the germline ends. Per the germline V gene, CDR1 is KGHSH and CDR2 is LQKENI. CDR3 protein: CASSQTPYSNQPQHF. DNA of the CDR3: TGTGCCAGCTCCCAGACTCCTTATAGCAATCAGCCCCAGCATTTT. Filled out from reference TRBV18 and TRBJ1-5, the complete variable domain reads NAGVMQNPRHLVRRRGQEARLRCSPMKGHSHVYWYRQLPEEGLKFMVYLQKENIIDESGMPKERFSAEFPKEGPSILRIQQVVRGDSAAYFCASSQTPYSNQPQHFGDGTRLSIL.

The CDR3 spells CASSSMSYEQYF. The DNA of the CDR3 is TGTGCCAGCAGTTCCATGTCCTACGAGCAGTACTTC. The chain carries TRBV28 and TRBJ2-7; D is unclear. Germline lookup yields CDR1 MDHEN and CDR2 SYDVKM. The V gene lost 4 bases and the J gene lost 1 base, with 5 bases spanning the gap. This CDR3 is built from 12 residues. The variable domain in full, completed from reference TRBV28 and TRBJ2-7, reads DVKVTQSSRYLVKRTGEKVFLECVQDMDHENMFWYRQDPGLGLRLIYFSYDVKMKEKGDIPEGYSVSREKKERFSLILESASTNQTSMYLCASSSMSYEQYFGPGTRLTVT.

This chain joins TRBV5-1 and TRBJ2-7; possibly TRBD2 for D (7 bases). Germline values: CDR1 SGHRS, CDR2 YFSETQ. The CDR3 is 15 residues long. V was trimmed by 2 bases and J by 1 base, leaving 13 bases between them. The CDR3 DNA sequence: TGCGCCAGCAGCTTTGGCGGGGGCGGATCCTACGAGCAGTACTTC. It translates to CASSFGGGGSYEQYF.

This clone was detected only once. Here the CDR3 reads CASSYGRPRNYGYTF. CDR3 nucleotides: TGTGCCAGTAGTTATGGACGGCCGAGGAACTATGGCTACACCTTC. The chain is built from TRBV19 and TRBJ1-2; D is unresolved. This CDR3 region has 15 residues. In germline, CDR1 is LNHDA, CDR2 SQIVND (reference sequence). Trimming stripped 5 bases from V and 2 bases from J, with 15 bases between. The variable domain in full, completed from reference TRBV19 and TRBJ1-2, reads DGGITQSPKYLFRKEGQNVTLSCEQNLNHDAMYWYRQDPGQGLRLIYYSQIVNDFQKGDIAEGYSVSREKKESFPLTVTSAQKNPTAFYLCASSYGRPRNYGYTFGSGTRLTVV.

This clone was seen once. The CDR3 DNA follows: TGTGCCAGAAGCTTGGCGTTATCTCGGCAAACCTACGAGCAGTACTTC. Translating gives CARSLALSRQTYEQYF. The chain recombines TRBV5-3 with TRBJ2-7; D unclear. Being an ORF, TRBV5-3 has a function that is uncertain. The length of the CDR3 is 16 residues. V was shortened by 0 bases and J by 2 bases, with 15 bases between the two germline ends.

V and J are TRBV7-2 and TRBJ2-7; TRBD1 might be the D (5 bases). Germline V CDR1 and CDR2: SGHTA, FQGNSA. V was trimmed by 4 bases and J by 5 bases, leaving 21 bases between them. The CDR3 contains 16 residues. CDR3 residues: CASSSRSGRAGNEQYF. CDR3 DNA: TGTGCCAGCAGCTCCCGCAGTGGCAGGGCAGGTAACGAGCAGTACTTC.

For the CDR3, the DNA is TGTGCCAGCAGGAAGCGGGGGGGGAACACCGGGGAGCTGTTTTTT. Translation gives CASRKRGGNTGELFF. V and J are TRBV6-5 and TRBJ2-2; TRBD2 agrees at 10 bases. With V trimmed by 6 bases and J by 1 base, 2 bases remained unmatched. Germline CDR1 reads MNHEY; CDR2 reads SVGAGI. This CDR3 contains 15 residues.

The chain carries TRBV27 and TRBJ2-3, with 8 bases fitting TRBD1. The CDR3 covers 13 residues. Germline V gene sequence: CDR1 MNHEY, CDR2 SMNVEV (reference sequence). J was trimmed by 6 bases and V by 6 bases; bases with no gene match: 5. The CDR3 loop reads CASRTGARDTQYF. DNA of the CDR3: TGTGCCAGCAGGACAGGGGCGAGGGATACGCAGTATTTT.

This chain uses TRBV6-5 with TRBJ1-6, with 7 bases fitting TRBD1. CDR3 length equals 16 residues. Germline assignment: CDR1 MNHEY and CDR2 SVGAGI. Trimming cost V 2 bases and J 6 bases; bases outside gene matches: 7. The CDR3 DNA sequence: TGTGCCAGCAGTTACCAGGGGGGGACACCTAATTCACCCCTCCACTTT. This translates into CASSYQGGTPNSPLHF.

This rearrangement joins TRBV7-2 to TRBJ1-4, with D unresolved. The germline V gene has CDR1 SGHTA and CDR2 FQGNSA. V lost 5 bases and J 8 bases, leaving 6 bases between the germline ends. The CDR3 is 11 amino acids. The CDR3 sequence is CASSQGEKLFF. CDR3 in DNA: TGTGCCAGCAGCCAAGGGGAAAAACTGTTTTTT.

The chain is built from TRBV27 and TRBJ1-1; D is unresolved. The CDR3 is 13 residues long. The germline V and J ends were trimmed by 7 bases and 1 base, with 10 bases remaining between them. Germline CDR1 reads MNHEY; CDR2 reads SMNVEV (reference sequence). The CDR3 here is CASTSPRNTEAFF. DNA of the CDR3: TGTGCCAGCACCTCCCCTCGGAACACTGAAGCTTTCTTT.

V usage is TRBV29-1 and J usage is TRBJ2-1; D is perhaps TRBD1 (6 bases). Germline CDR1 SQVTM, CDR2 ANQGSEA. The V end lost 7 bases, the J end lost 5 bases, and 12 bases lay between the germline ends. The CDR3 is 12 residues long. CDR3 protein: CSARQANNEQFF. CDR3 in DNA: TGCAGCGCTCGACAGGCCAACAATGAGCAGTTCTTC.

V and J are TRBV6-5 and TRBJ2-1; D gene ambiguous. The germline V gene encodes CDR1 MNHEY and CDR2 SVGAGI. The V end lost 2 bases, the J end lost 6 bases, and 11 bases lay between the germline ends. CDR3 length: 14 residues. The CDR3 bases are TGTGCCAGCAGTTACGATCCAGCGAGCAATGAGCAGTTCTTC. It codes for CASSYDPASNEQFF.

The rearrangement joins TRBV7-9 to TRBJ1-1; possibly TRBD1 for D (6 bases). Germline V gene lookup returns CDR1 SEHNR and CDR2 FQNEAQ (reference sequence). Trimming cost V 6 bases and J 6 bases, with 17 bases left between them. This CDR3 is built from 14 residues. CDR3 coding DNA: TGTGCCAGCAGTTTCCGTCAGGGGATCCCTGAAGCTTTCTTT. This gives the protein CASSFRQGIPEAFF. Complete variable domain (other parts from reference TRBV7-9 and TRBJ1-1): DTGVSQNPRHKITKRGQNVTFRCDPISEHNRLYWYRQTLGQGPEFLTYFQNEAQLEKSRLLSDRFSAERPKGSFSTLEIQRTEQGDSAMYLCASSFRQGIPEAFFGQGTRLTVV.

This clone was detected only a few times. The chain is built from TRBV7-9 and TRBJ2-3, with D perhaps given as TRBD1 or TRBD2 (5 bases each). This CDR3 has 16 amino acids. Germline lookup yields CDR1 SEHNR and CDR2 FQNEAQ (reference sequence). Trimming took off 5 bases at V and 5 bases at J, with 20 bases between the two ends. The CDR3 sequence is CASSKGPGLGEDTQYF. The CDR3 DNA reads TGTGCCAGCAGCAAGGGGCCGGGATTAGGGGAAGATACGCAGTATTTT.

The gene calls are TRBV21-1 and TRBJ2-5; no check of the table's D call, TRBD2, against the DNA was made. TRBV21-1 is flagged as a pseudogene. This CDR3 region has 16 residues. The CDR3 DNA follows: TGTGCCAGCAGCAAAGGGTCTACTCCGAGGTGGGAGACCCAGTACTTC. It is translated as CASSKGSTPRWETQYF.

This chain uses TRBV7-9 with TRBJ1-1; weak D call: TRBD1 (5 bases). The CDR3 is 16 amino acids. Trimming shortened V by 5 bases and J by 2 bases, and 18 bases separated the two germline ends. Looked up from germline, CDR1 is SEHNR and CDR2 is FQNEAQ (reference sequence). The CDR3 here is CASSPRGVSGNTEAFF. CDR3 nucleotides: TGTGCCAGCAGCCCCCGGGGGGTTAGTGGAAACACTGAAGCTTTCTTT.

In this sample, this clone turned up once. V usage is TRBV5-1 and J usage is TRBJ1-1, with 8 positions matching TRBD1. CDR3 size: 14 residues. From germline, CDR1 is SGHRS and CDR2 YFSETQ. V shed 4 bases and J 3 bases; nucleotides not matched to a gene: 5. This CDR3 is CASSPRQGYTEAFF. CDR3 nucleotide sequence: TGCGCCAGCAGCCCCCGACAGGGGTACACTGAAGCTTTCTTT.

The chain recombines TRBV2 with TRBJ1-2; D is perhaps TRBD1 (6 bases). This CDR3 is 13 amino acids long. Deletions cut 2 bases from V and 8 bases from J, with 12 bases between. Germline CDR1 is SNHLY and CDR2 is FYNNEI. This CDR3 reads CASSEPTGSGYTF. The CDR3 DNA reads TGTGCCAGCAGTGAACCTACAGGGAGCGGCTACACCTTC.

The genes are TRBV2 and TRBJ2-7, with TRBD1 matching 7 bases. Losses at the gene ends were 1 base for V and 5 bases for J; bases not matched to a gene: 5. CDR3 length: 14 amino acids. Per the germline V gene, CDR1 is SNHLY and CDR2 is FYNNEI. The CDR3 loop reads CASSEDRGIHEQYF. The DNA of the CDR3 is TGTGCCAGCAGTGAAGACAGGGGTATCCACGAGCAGTACTTC. The full variable domain, rest sourced from reference TRBV2 and TRBJ2-7, is EPEVTQTPSHQVTQMGQEVILRCVPISNHLYFYWYRQILGQKVEFLVSFYNNEISEKSEIFDDQFSVERPDGSNFTLKIRSTKLEDSAMYFCASSEDRGIHEQYFGPGTRLTVT.

The rearrangement joins TRBV9 to TRBJ1-1, with D possibly matching TRBD1 (6 bases). Germline V gene sequence: CDR1 SGDLS, CDR2 YYNGEE. Between the trimmed V and J ends, which lost 0 bases and 0 bases, there was a span of 12 bases. The CDR3 has 16 amino acids. The CDR3 bases are TGTGCCAGCAGCGTAGGGCCCCAGGGGATGAACACTGAAGCTTTCTTT. As protein: CASSVGPQGMNTEAFF.

The V gene is TRBV5-5, the J gene TRBJ1-2, with D maybe TRBD1 (6 bases). Looked up from germline, CDR1 is SGHKS and CDR2 is YYEKEE (reference sequence). V was shortened by 5 bases and J by 0 bases, with 11 bases between the two germline ends. The CDR3 spans 14 residues. The CDR3 coding sequence is TGTGCCAGCAGTTCCGGGACAACTAACTATGGCTACACCTTC. This gives the protein CASSSGTTNYGYTF.

V usage is TRBV5-1 and J usage is TRBJ2-3; TRBD2 agrees at 7 bases. After removal of 0 bases from V and 5 bases from J, the junction contained 6 bases not matched to a gene. The CDR3 consists of 15 residues. In germline, CDR1 is SGHRS, CDR2 YFSETQ. CDR3 sequence (DNA): TGCGCCAGCAGCTTGGCGGGGGGAATGGTAGATACGCAGTATTTT. It encodes CASSLAGGMVDTQYF. Based on the CDR3 plus reference TRBV5-1 and TRBJ2-3, the full variable domain is KAGVTQTPRYLIKTRGQQVTLSCSPISGHRSVSWYQQTPGQGLQFLFEYFSETQRNKGNFPGRFSGRQFSNSRSEMNVSTLELGDSALYLCASSLAGGMVDTQYFGPGTRLTVL.

This chain links TRBV30 with TRBJ1-1; no clear D. This CDR3 has 15 amino acids. V dropped 2 bases and J dropped 0 bases, with 13 bases sitting between them. Germline V gene sequence: CDR1 GTSNPN, CDR2 SVGIG (reference sequence). As DNA, the CDR3 is TGTGCCTGGAGTCCCCTCCCGGCGGTGAACACTGAAGCTTTCTTT. This gives the protein CAWSPLPAVNTEAFF.

The rearrangement uses TRBV15 and TRBJ2-3; TRBD1 aligns across 7 bases. The junction had 6 bases not matched to a gene; V was cut back by 0 bases and J by 6 bases. Germline assignment: CDR1 LNHNV and CDR2 YYDKDF (reference sequence). The length of the CDR3 is 15 residues. CDR3 residues: CATSRDGAGGDTQYF. The CDR3 nucleotides are TGTGCCACCAGCAGAGATGGAGCAGGGGGTGATACGCAGTATTTT.

The chain is built from TRBV19 and TRBJ1-5; a possible D gene is TRBD1 (5 bases). The V gene's germline CDR1 is LNHDA and CDR2 SQIVND (reference sequence). The CDR3 is 15 amino acids. The germline V and J ends were trimmed by 3 bases and 10 bases, with 19 bases remaining between them. The CDR3 region is CASSIGAQSFHPQHF. DNA of the CDR3: TGTGCCAGTAGTATTGGGGCCCAATCATTCCACCCCCAGCATTTT.

The chain combines TRBV3-1 (or the pseudogene TRBV3-2) with TRBJ1-6; 7 bases are shared with TRBD1. The CDR3 length is 15 residues. CDR1 and CDR2 (germline): LGHDT, YNNKEL (reference sequence). J lost 10 bases, V lost 5 bases, and 11 bases had no gene match. DNA for the CDR3: TGTGCCAGCAGCAGCCGACAGGGTGCTACATCACCCCTCCACTTT. This translates into CASSSRQGATSPLHF.

The V call is TRBV12-3 or TRBV12-4, the J call TRBJ1-5; D is unresolved. The V end was cut by 7 bases, the J end by 1 base, with 5 bases between. The CDR3 covers 12 residues. The CDR3 region has the DNA TGTGCCAGCACAATCAGCAATCAGCCCCAGCATTTT. Translated, it gives CASTISNQPQHF.

Only a few counts were recorded for this clone. The chain links TRBV3-1 (or the pseudogene TRBV3-2) to TRBJ2-5; perhaps TRBD2 as D (7 bases). The V and J ends lost 8 bases and 5 bases respectively, with 12 bases between them. The CDR3 totals 12 residues. Germline CDR1 and CDR2: LGHDT and YNNKEL (reference sequence). CDR3 loop: CASGGGGETQYF. The CDR3 bases are TGTGCCAGCGGCGGGGGCGGCGAGACCCAGTACTTC.

The genes are TRBV5-1 and TRBJ1-4, with D tentatively TRBD1 (6 bases). Germline values: CDR1 SGHRS, CDR2 YFSETQ. CDR3 length: 15 residues. With 2 bases removed from V and 5 bases from J, the gap between germline ends came to 13 bases. DNA for the CDR3: TGCGCCAGCAGCTTTGCGGGGGGCGAGAATGAAAAACTGTTTTTT. Its translation is CASSFAGGENEKLFF.

The chain links TRBV6-5 to TRBJ1-4, with TRBD1 matching 7 bases. The CDR3 runs 15 residues. Germline V gene lookup returns CDR1 MNHEY and CDR2 SVGAGI. V lost 4 bases, J lost 2 bases, and 4 bases stayed unmatched. The CDR3 nucleotides are TGTGCCAGCAGTTCCCAGGGACAGACTAATGAAAAACTGTTTTTT. This encodes CASSSQGQTNEKLFF.

The chain joins TRBV4-1 to TRBJ1-4, with 8 positions matching TRBD1. Trimming took 2 bases from V and 5 from J; bases not matched to a gene: 4. Germline V gene sequence: CDR1 MGHRA, CDR2 YSYEKL. The CDR3 runs to 15 residues. In nucleotides, the CDR3 is TGCGCCAGCAGCCAACGGACAGGGCGGAATGAAAAACTGTTTTTT. Encoded protein: CASSQRTGRNEKLFF.